A single sample is the source of the 15 T cell receptor beta chains below, sequenced in a study of graft-versus-host responses after intestinal transplantation (dated by TCRdb to the early 2020s). The meaning of the sample's time point label: cells obtained before transplantation from donor or recipient. The library came from the immunoSEQ multiplex PCR assay. This immuneACCESS table, as held by TCRdb, lists in-frame sequences with V and J called but not all clones. Of the missing ones, under half trace to an unresolved V gene in checked studies; the others have no known cause. The sample yields approximately 46,000 clones; approximately 84% were counted once. The top ten clonotypes cover 0.45% to 0.55% of the sample. For these TCRs, the target antigens are not known. The source was unstimulated CD4+ T cells sorted from spleen or lymph node cells, collected before transplant. The source of these receptors is a human donor who was the organ donor for an intestinal transplant.

This clone appeared a few times. V and J are TRBV5-1 and TRBJ2-1; D perhaps matches TRBD2 (6 bases). Trimming pared 5 bases from V and 4 bases from J, leaving 16 bases between. This CDR3 contains 15 residues. Germline CDR1 is SGHRS and CDR2 is YFSETQ. CDR3 region: CASRSGVAEYNEQFF. The CDR3 DNA reads as TGCGCCAGCAGGTCCGGGGTAGCGGAATACAATGAGCAGTTCTTC.

This chain joins TRBV5-4 and TRBJ1-6; 7 bases match TRBD1. Per germline, CDR1 SGHNT and CDR2 YYREEE (reference sequence). This CDR3 comprises 15 residues. The trim removed 2 bases at V and 10 bases at J, leaving 9 bases unmatched. CDR3 residues: CASSFSDREGSPLHF. CDR3 sequence (DNA): TGTGCCAGCAGCTTCTCAGACAGGGAAGGGTCACCCCTCCACTTT.

The chain carries TRBV12-5 and TRBJ2-6; the D is unclear. This CDR3 has 15 amino acids. V was pared by 7 bases and J by 4 bases, with 14 bases between. Germline CDR1 is LGHNT and CDR2 is FRNRAP. Here the CDR3 DNA reads TGTGCTAGTGCTCTAGAAGGGTTCGGGGCCAACGTCCTGACTTTC. It yields the protein CASALEGFGANVLTF.

The CDR3 DNA reads as TGTGCCAGTAAAAACAATTTAGGGCGGGGCTCGGGCACTGAAGCTTTCTTT. It translates to CASKNNLGRGSGTEAFF. The chain joins TRBV19 to TRBJ1-1, with D possibly matching TRBD1 (5 bases). CDR1 is LNHDA and CDR2 is SQIVND in the germline V gene (reference sequence). The CDR3 runs to 17 residues. V dropped 7 bases and J dropped 4 bases, with 25 bases sitting between them.

The chain recombines TRBV5-5 with TRBJ2-2, with D perhaps TRBD1 (6 bases). Germline CDR1 and CDR2: SGHKS and YYEKEE (reference sequence). The V end was cut by 3 bases, the J end by 1 base, with 13 bases between. The length of the CDR3 is 16 residues. CDR3 sequence reads: CASSSSGALNTGELFF. CDR3 DNA sequence: TGTGCCAGCAGCTCGTCAGGGGCGTTGAACACCGGGGAGCTGTTTTTT.

V gene TRBV4-2 combines with J gene TRBJ2-3, with 9 bases identical to TRBD2. V lost 3 bases, J lost 6 bases, and 7 bases stayed unmatched. The CDR3 spans 15 residues. Per germline, CDR1 LGHNA and CDR2 YNFKEQ. In DNA form, the CDR3 reads TGTGCCAGCAGCCAGGTAGCGGGAGAGGTTGATACGCAGTATTTT. Translated: CASSQVAGEVDTQYF.

The chain employs TRBV30 and TRBJ2-7; D uncertain. The V gene lost 1 base and the J gene lost 2 bases, with 12 bases spanning the gap. CDR3 length: 14 residues. Germline-derived CDR1 and CDR2 are GTSNPN and SVGIG (reference sequence). The CDR3 loop reads CAWSGVGIPYEQYF. In nucleotides, the CDR3 is TGTGCCTGGAGTGGGGTAGGGATCCCCTACGAGCAGTACTTC.

The genes are TRBV11-2 and TRBJ1-5; 7 nucleotides align to TRBD1. From germline, CDR1 is SGHAT and CDR2 FQNNGV. Germline trimming cut 2 bases from V and 2 bases from J; bases unmatched to any gene: 3. CDR3 length equals 15 residues. For the CDR3, the DNA is TGTGCCAGCAGCTTACAGGGGACAGGCAATCAGCCCCAGCATTTT. Translated, it gives CASSLQGTGNQPQHF.

V gene TRBV5-1 combines with J gene TRBJ1-5, with a weak D call TRBD1 (6 bases). From germline, CDR1 is SGHRS and CDR2 YFSETQ. The CDR3 has 15 residues. The V end was cut by 4 bases, the J end by 6 bases, with 17 bases between. In DNA form, the CDR3 reads TGCGCCAGCAGCAAAGAAACAGGGATAGGTCAGCCCCAGCATTTT. The encoded protein is CASSKETGIGQPQHF. Combining the CDR3 with reference TRBV5-1 and TRBJ1-5 gives the whole variable domain KAGVTQTPRYLIKTRGQQVTLSCSPISGHRSVSWYQQTPGQGLQFLFEYFSETQRNKGNFPGRFSGRQFSNSRSEMNVSTLELGDSALYLCASSKETGIGQPQHFGDGTRLSIL.

The genes are TRBV7-9 and TRBJ2-1; 10 bases fit TRBD1. The length of the CDR3 is 17 residues. Germline-derived CDR1 and CDR2 are SEHNR and FQNEAQ (reference sequence). After removal of 3 bases from V and 1 base from J, the junction contained 6 bases not matched to a gene. CDR3 nucleotides: TGTGCCAGCAGCTTCAGACAGGGGGCTGAATCCTACAATGAGCAGTTCTTC. As protein: CASSFRQGAESYNEQFF.

The rearrangement uses TRBV7-2 and TRBJ1-2, with D perhaps matching TRBD1 (5 bases). V was pared by 0 bases and J by 5 bases, with 10 bases between. The CDR3 runs 14 residues. CDR1 SGHTA and CDR2 FQGNSA come from the germline V gene. CDR3 residues: CASSLARAGYGYTF. The CDR3 nucleotides read TGTGCCAGCAGCTTAGCGCGGGCAGGGTATGGCTACACCTTC.

This clone appeared a few times. The rearrangement joins TRBV15 to TRBJ2-3, with D maybe TRBD1 (5 bases). Trimming shortened V by 1 base and J by 10 bases, and 12 bases separated the two germline ends. Germline CDR1 and CDR2: LNHNV and YYDKDF (reference sequence). The CDR3 loop spans 13 amino acids. The CDR3 bases are TGTGCCACCAGCAGAGGGGCCCAGGGCCCGCAGTATTTT. It is translated as CATSRGAQGPQYF. Complete variable domain (other parts from reference TRBV15 and TRBJ2-3): DAMVIQNPRYQVTQFGKPVTLSCSQTLNHNVMYWYQQKSSQAPKLLFHYYDKDFNNEADTPDNFQSRRPNTSFCFLDIRSPGLGDTAMYLCATSRGAQGPQYFGPGTRLTVL.

This clone occurred a few times. This sequence joins TRBV5-1 and TRBJ1-2; the D gene is possibly TRBD1 (6 bases). In germline, CDR1 is SGHRS, CDR2 YFSETQ. This CDR3 has 14 residues. Trimming cost V 0 bases and J 0 bases, with 6 bases left between them. This chain's CDR3 is CASSLAGANYGYTF. The CDR3, as DNA: TGCGCCAGCAGCTTGGCAGGGGCTAACTATGGCTACACCTTC.

This clone was detected a few times. The rearrangement uses TRBV6-1 and TRBJ1-4, with TRBD1 matching 10 bases. Per the germline V gene, CDR1 is MNHNS and CDR2 is SASEGT. J gave up 8 bases and V 6 bases, and 9 bases lay outside the gene matches. The CDR3 is made up of 15 amino acids. The CDR3 sequence is CASRARQGAIEKLFF. CDR3 in DNA: TGTGCCAGCAGGGCAAGACAGGGGGCAATCGAAAAACTGTTTTTT.

V is TRBV7-6 and J is TRBJ2-7; D may be TRBD1 (6 bases). Germline CDR1 is SGHVS and CDR2 is FNYEAQ. V shed 5 bases and J shed 3 bases, with 14 bases lying between them. The CDR3 spans 14 residues. The CDR3 coding sequence is TGTGCCAGCAGCCCAACAACAGGGTTCTACGAGCAGTACTTC. Its protein is CASSPTTGFYEQYF.